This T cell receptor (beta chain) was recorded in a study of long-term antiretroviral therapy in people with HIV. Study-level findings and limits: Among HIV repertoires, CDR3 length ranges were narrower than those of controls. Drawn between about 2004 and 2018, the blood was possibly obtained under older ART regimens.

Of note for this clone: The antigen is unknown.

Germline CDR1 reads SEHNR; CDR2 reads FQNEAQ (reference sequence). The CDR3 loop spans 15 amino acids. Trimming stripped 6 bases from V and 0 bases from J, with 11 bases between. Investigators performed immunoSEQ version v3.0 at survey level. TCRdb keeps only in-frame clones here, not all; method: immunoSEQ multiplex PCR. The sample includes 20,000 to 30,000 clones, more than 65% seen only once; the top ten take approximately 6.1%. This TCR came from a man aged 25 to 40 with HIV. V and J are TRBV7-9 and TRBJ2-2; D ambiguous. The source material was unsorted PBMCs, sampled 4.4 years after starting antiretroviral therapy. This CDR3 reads CASRLSGSNTGELFF. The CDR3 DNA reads TGTGCCAGCAGACTTTCCGGGTCGAACACCGGGGAGCTGTTTTTT. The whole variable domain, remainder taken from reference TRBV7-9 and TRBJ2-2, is DTGVSQNPRHKITKRGQNVTFRCDPISEHNRLYWYRQTLGQGPEFLTYFQNEAQLEKSRLLSDRFSAERPKGSFSTLEIQRTEQGDSAMYLCASRLSGSNTGELFFGEGSRLTVL.